These 11 T cell receptor beta chains came from one sample sequenced in a study of cytomegalovirus exposure and HLA in healthy donors. The PCR employed 60 Vbeta primers together with 13 Jbeta primers. Profiled with immunoSEQ multiplex PCR; TCRdb holds only in-frame clones, not every one. Of under 150,000 clones detected, 75% to 85% appear once; the ten largest clones hold 11%. Sequenced material: PBMCs. All receptors come from a male donor in good health and CMV-seropositive.

CDR3 protein: CASRWTSDSYEQYF. CDR3 nucleotide sequence: TGTGCCAGCAGGTGGACTAGCGACTCCTACGAGCAGTACTTC. This sequence joins TRBV6-6 and TRBJ2-7, with 9 positions matching TRBD2. Germline trimming cut 6 bases from V and 0 bases from J; bases unmatched to any gene: 3. The CDR3 totals 14 residues. Germline CDR1 is MNHNY and CDR2 is SVGAGI (reference sequence).

The J gene is TRBJ1-1, the V gene TRBV9; the D is unclear. This CDR3 comprises 15 residues. Germline V gene data show CDR1 as SGDLS and CDR2 as YYNGEE. V was clipped by 4 bases and J by 0 bases, with 13 bases between them. The CDR3 bases are TGTGCCAGCAGCCCTAGCCTAGTACTGAACACTGAAGCTTTCTTT. This gives the protein CASSPSLVLNTEAFF.

The chain links TRBV28 to TRBJ2-7, with 8 bases matching TRBD1. Germline CDR1 reads MDHEN; CDR2 reads SYDVKM. Trimming removed 4 bases from V and 0 bases from J; junction bases left unmatched: 11. CDR3 length equals 17 residues. This chain's CDR3 is CASSSPVSGGDSYEQYF. CDR3 DNA sequence: TGTGCCAGCAGTTCGCCTGTGTCAGGGGGCGACTCCTACGAGCAGTACTTC.

This clone occurred a few times. The genes are TRBV9 and TRBJ1-1, with TRBD1 matching 10 bases. Trimming at V came to 4 bases and at J to 3 bases, leaving 3 bases not matched to a gene. CDR3 length: 14 amino acids. CDR1 and CDR2 (germline): SGDLS, YYNGEE. CDR3 nucleotide sequence: TGTGCCAGCAGCCGGGACAGGGGATACACTGAAGCTTTCTTT. Amino acid sequence: CASSRDRGYTEAFF.

J is TRBJ2-2 and V is TRBV4-3; 10 nucleotides line up with TRBD2. The CDR3 covers 17 residues. Germline lookup yields CDR1 LGHNA and CDR2 YSLEER. V shed 3 bases and J 6 bases; nucleotides not matched to a gene: 10. DNA for the CDR3: TGCGCCAGCAGCCACCTTAGCGGGAGGACCTCGGCCGGGGAGCTGTTTTTT. Translating gives CASSHLSGRTSAGELFF.

The chain uses TRBV6-6 and TRBJ1-4; D gene uncertain. The V gene lost 2 bases and the J gene lost 8 bases, with 6 bases spanning the gap. Germline lookup yields CDR1 MNHNY and CDR2 SVGAGI (reference sequence). The CDR3 sequence is 12 residues long. The CDR3 loop is CASSYVKEKLFF. For the CDR3, the DNA is TGTGCCAGCAGTTACGTCAAAGAAAAACTGTTTTTT.

This chain connects TRBV9 to TRBJ2-1; TRBD2 matches 11 bases. Germline V gene data show CDR1 as SGDLS and CDR2 as YYNGEE. Unmatched junction bases numbered 6, after V lost 0 bases and J lost 4 bases. The CDR3 has 17 amino acids. Here the CDR3 reads CASSVDSGRAIYNEQFF. The CDR3 nucleotides read TGTGCCAGCAGCGTAGATAGCGGGAGGGCCATTTACAATGAGCAGTTCTTC.

The gene calls are TRBV19 and TRBJ2-3; D perhaps matches TRBD1 (6 bases). The CDR3 runs 13 residues. With 6 bases removed from V and 5 bases from J, the gap between germline ends came to 12 bases. CDR1 and CDR2 from the germline V gene are LNHDA and SQIVND (reference sequence). CDR3 residues: CASRAQGRDTQYF. CDR3 nucleotide sequence: TGTGCCAGTAGAGCCCAGGGGCGAGATACGCAGTATTTT.

This chain links TRBV5-4 with TRBJ2-7; possible D gene TRBD1, 5 bases. CDR1 is SGHNT and CDR2 is YYREEE in the germline V gene (reference sequence). CDR3 size: 13 residues. V dropped 3 bases and J dropped 3 bases, with 10 bases sitting between them. CDR3 sequence (DNA): TGTGCCAGCAGCTGGGGTGACAGCTACGAGCAGTACTTC. It is translated as CASSWGDSYEQYF.

The chain is built from TRBV5-6 and TRBJ2-7; 11 bases are shared with TRBD2. The CDR3 loop spans 17 amino acids. In germline, CDR1 is SGHDT, CDR2 YYEEEE. Germline trimming cut 2 bases from V and 2 bases from J; bases unmatched to any gene: 9. The DNA for the CDR3 is TGTGCCAGCAGCTTCTCTTTAGCGGGAGGGTTCGCCTACGAGCAGTACTTC. This sequence encodes CASSFSLAGGFAYEQYF.

The V gene is TRBV4-3, the J gene TRBJ2-7; possible D gene TRBD1, 6 bases. Per the germline V gene, CDR1 is LGHNA and CDR2 is YSLEER. The CDR3 covers 14 residues. V was clipped by 1 base and J by 5 bases, with 12 bases between them. This chain's CDR3 is CASSQVHRANEQYF. The CDR3 nucleotides read TGCGCCAGCAGCCAAGTTCACAGGGCCAACGAGCAGTACTTC.